This T cell receptor beta chain appears in the sequencing data of a study of B cell selection in AIRE deficiency. The J segment lost 7 bases and the V segment lost 1 base, leaving 6 bases of the junction unmatched. The CDR3 contains 17 residues. Germline V gene lookup returns CDR1 SGHTA and CDR2 FQGNSA. The table lists this clone with a count of one. Profiling relied on immunoSEQ multiplex PCR, and the TCRdb table lists in-frame clones only, not all of them. The sample has 20,000 to 25,000 clones, approximately 97% seen once; the top ten hold roughly 0.29%. Conventional CD4 T cells were sorted as CD4+CD127+ cells.

The V and J genes are TRBV7-2 and TRBJ1-6; TRBD1 agrees at 11 bases. Sequencing was carried out using conventional CD4+ T cells sorted from PBMCs. The sequence derives from a human donor with AIRE deficiency. CDR3 nucleotide sequence: TGTGCCAGCAGCTTAGGCGGTTGGACAGGGGGCAATTCACCCCTCCACTTT. Translated: CASSLGGWTGGNSPLHF.